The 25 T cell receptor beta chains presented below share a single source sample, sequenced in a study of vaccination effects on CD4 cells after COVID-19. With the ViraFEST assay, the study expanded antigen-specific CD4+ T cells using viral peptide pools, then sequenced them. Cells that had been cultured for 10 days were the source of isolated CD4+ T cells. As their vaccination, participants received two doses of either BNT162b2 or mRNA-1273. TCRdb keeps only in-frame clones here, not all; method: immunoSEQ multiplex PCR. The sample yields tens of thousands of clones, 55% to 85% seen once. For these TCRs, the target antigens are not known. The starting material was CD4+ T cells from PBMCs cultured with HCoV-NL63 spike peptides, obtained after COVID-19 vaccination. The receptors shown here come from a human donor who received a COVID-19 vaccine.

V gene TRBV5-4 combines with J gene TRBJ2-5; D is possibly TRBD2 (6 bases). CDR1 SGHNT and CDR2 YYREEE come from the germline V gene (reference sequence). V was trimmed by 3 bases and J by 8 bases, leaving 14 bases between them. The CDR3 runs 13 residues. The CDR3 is CASSSQTGDTQYF. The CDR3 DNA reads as TGTGCCAGCAGCTCTCAAACGGGGGACACCCAGTACTTC.

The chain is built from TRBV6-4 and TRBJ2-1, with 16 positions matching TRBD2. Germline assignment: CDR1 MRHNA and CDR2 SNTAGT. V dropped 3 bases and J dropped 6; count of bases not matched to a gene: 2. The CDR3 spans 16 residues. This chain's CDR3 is CASSEGTSGGANEQFF. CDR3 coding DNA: TGTGCCAGCAGTGAAGGGACTAGCGGGGGGGCCAATGAGCAGTTCTTC.

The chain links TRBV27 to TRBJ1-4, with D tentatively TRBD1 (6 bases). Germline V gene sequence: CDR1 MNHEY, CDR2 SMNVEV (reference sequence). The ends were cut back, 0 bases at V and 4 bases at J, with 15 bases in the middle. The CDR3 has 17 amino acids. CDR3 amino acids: CASSLSFLDSFNEKLFF. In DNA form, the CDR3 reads TGTGCCAGCAGTTTATCGTTTCTGGACAGCTTTAATGAAAAACTGTTTTTT.

The CDR3 sequence is CASSLDPGSNSGNTIYF. CDR3 DNA: TGCGCCAGCAGCTTGGATCCAGGGTCAAACTCTGGAAACACCATATATTTT. The chain has TRBV5-1 and TRBJ1-3; weak D call: TRBD1 (5 bases). CDR3 length: 17 residues. V was clipped by 0 bases and J by 0 bases, with 13 bases between them. Per the germline V gene, CDR1 is SGHRS and CDR2 is YFSETQ.

Here the CDR3 reads CASRTTSYGTDTQYF. The CDR3 DNA sequence: TGTGCCAGCAGGACGACTAGCTACGGCACAGATACGCAGTATTTT. This chain links TRBV2 with TRBJ2-3; 7 bases are a match to TRBD2. Germline V lookup: CDR1 SNHLY, CDR2 FYNNEI. The CDR3 has 15 residues. Unmatched junction bases numbered 7, after V lost 6 bases and J lost 1 base.

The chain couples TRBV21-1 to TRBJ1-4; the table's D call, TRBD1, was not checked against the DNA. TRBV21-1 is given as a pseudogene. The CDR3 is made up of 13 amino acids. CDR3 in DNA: TGTGCCAGCGAGGGACAGGGATATGAAAAACTGTTTTTT. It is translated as CASEGQGYEKLFF.

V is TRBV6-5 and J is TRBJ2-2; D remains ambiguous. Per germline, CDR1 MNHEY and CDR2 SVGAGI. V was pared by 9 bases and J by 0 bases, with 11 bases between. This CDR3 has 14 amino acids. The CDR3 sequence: CASSAVANTGELFF. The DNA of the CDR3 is TGTGCCAGTTCCGCAGTAGCGAACACCGGGGAGCTGTTTTTT.

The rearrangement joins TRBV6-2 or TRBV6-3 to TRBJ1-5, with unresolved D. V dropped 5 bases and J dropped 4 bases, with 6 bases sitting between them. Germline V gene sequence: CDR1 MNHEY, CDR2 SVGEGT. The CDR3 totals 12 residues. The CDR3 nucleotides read TGTGCCAGCAGTACATATAATCAGCCCCAGCATTTT. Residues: CASSTYNQPQHF.

DNA of the CDR3: TGTGCCAGCAGAAACCGGGACAGGGACTCACCCCTCCACTTT. Translation: CASRNRDRDSPLHF. The chain has TRBV6-4 and TRBJ1-6; TRBD1 aligns across 9 bases. The CDR3 runs 14 residues. Unmatched junction bases numbered 7, after V lost 6 bases and J lost 10 bases. The germline gives CDR1 MRHNA, CDR2 SNTAGT.

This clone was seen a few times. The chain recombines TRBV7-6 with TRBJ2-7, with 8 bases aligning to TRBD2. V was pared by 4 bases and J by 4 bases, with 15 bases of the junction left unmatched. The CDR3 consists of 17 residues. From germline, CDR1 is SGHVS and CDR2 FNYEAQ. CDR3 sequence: CASSSPYSGAAGYEQYF. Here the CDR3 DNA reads TGTGCCAGCAGCTCTCCATATAGCGGGGCCGCCGGGTACGAGCAGTACTTC.

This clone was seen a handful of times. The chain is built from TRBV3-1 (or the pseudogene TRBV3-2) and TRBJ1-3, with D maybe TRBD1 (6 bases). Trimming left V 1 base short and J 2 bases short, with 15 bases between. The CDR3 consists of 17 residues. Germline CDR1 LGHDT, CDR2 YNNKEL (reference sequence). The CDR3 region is CASSQVFPRGTGNTIYF. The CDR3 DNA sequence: TGTGCCAGCAGCCAAGTCTTCCCGAGGGGGACTGGAAACACCATATATTTT.

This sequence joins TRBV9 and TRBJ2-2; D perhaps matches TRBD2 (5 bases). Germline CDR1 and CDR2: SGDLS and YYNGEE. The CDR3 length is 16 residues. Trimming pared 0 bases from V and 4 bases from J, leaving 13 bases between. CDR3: CASSVGGGSSTGELFF. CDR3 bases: TGTGCCAGCAGCGTAGGAGGAGGATCGAGCACCGGGGAGCTGTTTTTT.

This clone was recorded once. The CDR3 sequence: CASSSGLADYTDTQYF. The DNA for the CDR3 is TGCGCCAGCAGCTCGGGACTAGCGGACTACACAGATACGCAGTATTTT. V is TRBV5-1 and J is TRBJ2-3; 11 bases fit TRBD2. Germline-derived CDR1 and CDR2 are SGHRS and YFSETQ. This CDR3 region has 16 residues. J lost 2 bases, V lost 3 bases, and 5 bases had no gene match.

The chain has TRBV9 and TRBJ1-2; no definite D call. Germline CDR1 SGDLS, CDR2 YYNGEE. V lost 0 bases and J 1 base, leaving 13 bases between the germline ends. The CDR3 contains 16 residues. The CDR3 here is CASSVEGRTHNYGYTF. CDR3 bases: TGTGCCAGCAGCGTAGAAGGCCGTACTCATAACTATGGCTACACCTTC.

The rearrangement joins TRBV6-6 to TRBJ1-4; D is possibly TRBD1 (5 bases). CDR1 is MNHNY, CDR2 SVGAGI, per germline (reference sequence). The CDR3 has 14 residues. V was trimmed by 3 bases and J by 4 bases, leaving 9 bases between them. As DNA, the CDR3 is TGTGCCAGCAGTTATGGGGGGGGTAATGAAAAACTGTTTTTT. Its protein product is CASSYGGGNEKLFF.

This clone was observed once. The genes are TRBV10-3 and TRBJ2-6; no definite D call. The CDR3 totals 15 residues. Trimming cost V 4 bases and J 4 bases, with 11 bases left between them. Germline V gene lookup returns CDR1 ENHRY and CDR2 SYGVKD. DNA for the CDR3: TGTGCCATCAGTGGTACTACGTCCGGGGCCAACGTCCTGACTTTC. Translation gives CAISGTTSGANVLTF.

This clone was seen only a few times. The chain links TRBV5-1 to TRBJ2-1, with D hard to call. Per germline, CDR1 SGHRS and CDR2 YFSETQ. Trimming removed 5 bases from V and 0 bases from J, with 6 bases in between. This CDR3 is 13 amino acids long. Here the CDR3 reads CASSSPSYNEQFF. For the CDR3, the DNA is TGCGCCAGCAGTTCTCCCTCCTACAATGAGCAGTTCTTC.

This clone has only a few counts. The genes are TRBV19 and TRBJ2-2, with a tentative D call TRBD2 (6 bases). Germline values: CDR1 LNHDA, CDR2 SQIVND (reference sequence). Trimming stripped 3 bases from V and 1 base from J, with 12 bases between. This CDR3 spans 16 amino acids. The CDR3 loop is CASSIQTGVNTGELFF. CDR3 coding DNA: TGTGCCAGTAGTATTCAGACGGGGGTGAACACCGGGGAGCTGTTTTTT.

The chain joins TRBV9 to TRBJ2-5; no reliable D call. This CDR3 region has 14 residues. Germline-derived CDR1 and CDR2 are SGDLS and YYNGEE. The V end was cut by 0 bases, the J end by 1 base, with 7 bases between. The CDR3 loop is CASSVGQIQETQYF. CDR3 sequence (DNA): TGTGCCAGCAGCGTAGGTCAGATCCAAGAGACCCAGTACTTC.

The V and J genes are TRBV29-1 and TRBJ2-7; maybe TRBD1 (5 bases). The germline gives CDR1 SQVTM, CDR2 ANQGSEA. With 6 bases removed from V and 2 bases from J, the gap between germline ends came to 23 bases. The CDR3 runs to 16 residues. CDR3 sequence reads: CSVKRLRESLTYEQYF. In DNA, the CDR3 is TGCAGCGTCAAACGCCTCAGGGAATCCCTTACCTACGAGCAGTACTTC.

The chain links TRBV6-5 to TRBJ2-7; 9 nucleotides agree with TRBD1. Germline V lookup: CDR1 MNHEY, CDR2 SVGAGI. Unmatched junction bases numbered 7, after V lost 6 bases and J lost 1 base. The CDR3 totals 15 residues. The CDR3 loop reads CASRDPGTGSYEQYF. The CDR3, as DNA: TGTGCCAGCAGAGACCCCGGGACAGGGTCCTACGAGCAGTACTTC.

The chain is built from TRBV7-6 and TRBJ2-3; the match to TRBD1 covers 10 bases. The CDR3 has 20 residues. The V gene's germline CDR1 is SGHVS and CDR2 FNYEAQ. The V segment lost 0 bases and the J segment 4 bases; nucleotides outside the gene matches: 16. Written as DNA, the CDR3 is TGTGCCAGCAGCTTAGCTCCCACGACAGGGGGCTTTTCGGTTGCAGATACGCAGTATTTT. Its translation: CASSLAPTTGGFSVADTQYF. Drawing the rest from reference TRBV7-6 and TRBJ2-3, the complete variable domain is GAGVSQSPRYKVTKRGQDVALRCDPISGHVSLYWYRQALGQGPEFLTYFNYEAQQDKSGLPNDRFSAERPEGSISTLTIQRTEQRDSAMYRCASSLAPTTGGFSVADTQYFGPGTRLTVL.

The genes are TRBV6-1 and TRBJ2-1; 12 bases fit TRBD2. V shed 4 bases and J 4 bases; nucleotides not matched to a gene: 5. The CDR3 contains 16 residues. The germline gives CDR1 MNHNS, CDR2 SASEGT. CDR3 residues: CASSALAGGTYNEQFF. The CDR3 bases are TGTGCCAGCAGTGCTCTAGCGGGAGGGACATACAATGAGCAGTTCTTC.

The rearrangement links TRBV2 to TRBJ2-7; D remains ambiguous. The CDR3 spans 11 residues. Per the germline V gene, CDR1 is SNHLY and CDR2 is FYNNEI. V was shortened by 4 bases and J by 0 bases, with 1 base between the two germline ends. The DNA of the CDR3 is TGTGCCAGCAGTGCCTCCTACGAGCAGTACTTC. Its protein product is CASSASYEQYF.

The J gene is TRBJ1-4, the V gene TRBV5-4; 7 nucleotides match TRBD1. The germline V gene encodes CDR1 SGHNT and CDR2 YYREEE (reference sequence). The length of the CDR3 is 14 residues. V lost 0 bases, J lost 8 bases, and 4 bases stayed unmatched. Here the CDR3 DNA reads TGTGCCAGCAGCTTGGGACAGGGTTCGGAAAAACTGTTTTTT. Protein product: CASSLGQGSEKLFF.